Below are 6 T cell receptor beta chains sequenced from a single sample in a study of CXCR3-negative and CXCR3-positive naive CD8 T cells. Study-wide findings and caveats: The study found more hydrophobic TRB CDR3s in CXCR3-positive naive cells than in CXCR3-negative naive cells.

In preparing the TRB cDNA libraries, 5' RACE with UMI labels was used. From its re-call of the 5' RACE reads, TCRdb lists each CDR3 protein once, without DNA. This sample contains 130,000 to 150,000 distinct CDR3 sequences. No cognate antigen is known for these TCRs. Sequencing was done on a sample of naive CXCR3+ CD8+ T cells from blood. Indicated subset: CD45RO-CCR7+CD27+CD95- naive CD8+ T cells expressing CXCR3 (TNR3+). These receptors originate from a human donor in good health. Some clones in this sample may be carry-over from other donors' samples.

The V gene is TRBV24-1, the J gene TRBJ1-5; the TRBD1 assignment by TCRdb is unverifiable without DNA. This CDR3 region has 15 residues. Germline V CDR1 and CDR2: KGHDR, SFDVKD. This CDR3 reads CATSDRQGPNQPQHF.

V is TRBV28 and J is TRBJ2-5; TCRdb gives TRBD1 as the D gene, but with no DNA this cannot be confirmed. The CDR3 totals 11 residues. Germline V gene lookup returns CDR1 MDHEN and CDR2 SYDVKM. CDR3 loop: CASNLSGSQYF. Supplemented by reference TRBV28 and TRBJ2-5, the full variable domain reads DVKVTQSSRYLVKRTGEKVFLECVQDMDHENMFWYRQDPGLGLRLIYFSYDVKMKEKGDIPEGYSVSREKKERFSLILESASTNQTSMYLCASNLSGSQYFGPGTRLLVL.

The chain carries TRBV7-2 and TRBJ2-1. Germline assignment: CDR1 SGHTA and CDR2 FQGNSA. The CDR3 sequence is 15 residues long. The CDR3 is CASSLSRESRNEQFF. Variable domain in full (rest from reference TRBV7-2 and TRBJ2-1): GAGVSQSPSNKVTEKGKDVELRCDPISGHTALYWYRQSLGQGLEFLIYFQGNSAPDKSGLPSDRFSAERTGGSVSTLTIQRTQQEDSAVYLCASSLSRESRNEQFFGPGTRLTVL.

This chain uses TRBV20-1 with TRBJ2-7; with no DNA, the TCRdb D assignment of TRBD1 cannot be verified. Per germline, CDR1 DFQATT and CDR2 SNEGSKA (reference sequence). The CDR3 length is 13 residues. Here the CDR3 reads CSARDADSYEQYF.

CDR3 sequence: CASSYWGGEVTNTGELFF. V is TRBV6-5 and J is TRBJ2-2; the TRBD1 assignment by TCRdb is unverifiable without DNA. Germline V gene data show CDR1 as MNHEY and CDR2 as SVGAGI. The CDR3 runs 18 residues.

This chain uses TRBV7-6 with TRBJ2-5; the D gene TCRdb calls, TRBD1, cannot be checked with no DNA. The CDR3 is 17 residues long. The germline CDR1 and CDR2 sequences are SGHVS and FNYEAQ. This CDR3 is CASSLAQGARVFETQYF.